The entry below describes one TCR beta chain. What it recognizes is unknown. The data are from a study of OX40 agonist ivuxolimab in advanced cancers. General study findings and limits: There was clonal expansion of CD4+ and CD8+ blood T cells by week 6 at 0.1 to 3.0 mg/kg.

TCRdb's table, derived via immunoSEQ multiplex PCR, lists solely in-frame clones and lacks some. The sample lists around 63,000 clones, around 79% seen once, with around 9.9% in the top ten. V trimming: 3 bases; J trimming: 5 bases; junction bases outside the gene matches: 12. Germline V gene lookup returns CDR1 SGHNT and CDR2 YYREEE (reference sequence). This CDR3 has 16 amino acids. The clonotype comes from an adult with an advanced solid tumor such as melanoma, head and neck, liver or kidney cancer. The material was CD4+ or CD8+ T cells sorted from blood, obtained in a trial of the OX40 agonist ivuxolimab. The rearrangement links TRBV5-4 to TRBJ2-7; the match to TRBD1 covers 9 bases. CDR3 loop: CASSYPAGTGKNEQYF. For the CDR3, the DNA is TGTGCCAGCAGCTACCCCGCCGGGACAGGGAAGAACGAGCAGTACTTC. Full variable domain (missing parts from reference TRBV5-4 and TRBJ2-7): ETGVTQSPTHLIKTRGQQVTLRCSSQSGHNTVSWYQQALGQGPQFIFQYYREEENGRGNFPPRFSGLQFPNYSSELNVNALELDDSALYLCASSYPAGTGKNEQYFGPGTRLTVT.